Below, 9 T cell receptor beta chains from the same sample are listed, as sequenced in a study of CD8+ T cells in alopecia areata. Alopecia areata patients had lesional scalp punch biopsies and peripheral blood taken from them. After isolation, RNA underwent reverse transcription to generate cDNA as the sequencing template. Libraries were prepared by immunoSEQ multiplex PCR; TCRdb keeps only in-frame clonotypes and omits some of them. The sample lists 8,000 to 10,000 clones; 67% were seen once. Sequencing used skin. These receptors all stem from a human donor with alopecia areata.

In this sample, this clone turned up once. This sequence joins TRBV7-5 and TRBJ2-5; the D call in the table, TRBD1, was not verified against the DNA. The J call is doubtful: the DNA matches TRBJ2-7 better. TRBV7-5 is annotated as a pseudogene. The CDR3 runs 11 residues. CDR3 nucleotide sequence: TGTGCCAGCAGCCGACAGGGCGAGCAGTACTTC. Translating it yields CASSRQGEQYF.

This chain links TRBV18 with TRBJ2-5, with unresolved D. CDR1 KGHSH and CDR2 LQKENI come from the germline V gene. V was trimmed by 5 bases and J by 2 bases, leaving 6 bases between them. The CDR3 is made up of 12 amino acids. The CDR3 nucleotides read TGTGCCAGCTCAGCTAGTCAAGAGACCCAGTACTTC. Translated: CASSASQETQYF.

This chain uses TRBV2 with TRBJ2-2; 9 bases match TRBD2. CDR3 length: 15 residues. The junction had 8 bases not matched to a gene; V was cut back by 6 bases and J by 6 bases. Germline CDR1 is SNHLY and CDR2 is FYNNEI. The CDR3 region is CASRRGGRGSGELFF. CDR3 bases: TGTGCCAGCAGGCGGGGCGGGAGGGGCTCCGGGGAGCTGTTTTTT.

CDR3 protein: CASSITGTGDTDTQYF. In DNA, the CDR3 is TGTGCCAGCAGCATTACCGGGACAGGGGACACAGATACGCAGTATTTT. V is TRBV7-2 and J is TRBJ2-3, with TRBD1 identical over 10 bases. Germline lookup yields CDR1 SGHTA and CDR2 FQGNSA. This CDR3 has 16 residues. V gave up 5 bases and J gave up 2 bases; unmatched junction bases: 7.

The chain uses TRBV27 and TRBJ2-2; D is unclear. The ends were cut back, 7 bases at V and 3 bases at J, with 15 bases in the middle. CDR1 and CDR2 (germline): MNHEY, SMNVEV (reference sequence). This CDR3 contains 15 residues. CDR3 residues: CASNQDGPDTGELFF. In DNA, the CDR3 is TGTGCCAGCAACCAAGACGGACCGGACACCGGGGAGCTGTTTTTT.

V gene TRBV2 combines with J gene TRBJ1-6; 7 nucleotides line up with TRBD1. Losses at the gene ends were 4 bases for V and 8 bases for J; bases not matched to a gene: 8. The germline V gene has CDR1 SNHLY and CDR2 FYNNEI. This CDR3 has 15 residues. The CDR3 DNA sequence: TGTGCCAGCAGTGCTGCAGGGACAGACGATTCACCCCTCCACTTT. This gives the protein CASSAAGTDDSPLHF.

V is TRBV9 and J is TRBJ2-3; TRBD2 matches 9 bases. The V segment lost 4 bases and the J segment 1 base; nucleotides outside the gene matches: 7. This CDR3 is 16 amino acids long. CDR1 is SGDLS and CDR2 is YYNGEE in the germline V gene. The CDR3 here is CASSPLAGGGTDTQYF. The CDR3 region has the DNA TGTGCCAGCAGCCCCCTGGCGGGAGGGGGCACAGATACGCAGTATTTT.

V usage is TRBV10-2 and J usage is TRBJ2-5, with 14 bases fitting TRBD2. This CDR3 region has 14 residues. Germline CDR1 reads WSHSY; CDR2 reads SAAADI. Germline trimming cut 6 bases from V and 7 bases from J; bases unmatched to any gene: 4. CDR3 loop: CASRTSGGARTQYF. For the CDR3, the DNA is TGCGCCAGCAGGACTAGCGGGGGGGCGAGGACCCAGTACTTC.

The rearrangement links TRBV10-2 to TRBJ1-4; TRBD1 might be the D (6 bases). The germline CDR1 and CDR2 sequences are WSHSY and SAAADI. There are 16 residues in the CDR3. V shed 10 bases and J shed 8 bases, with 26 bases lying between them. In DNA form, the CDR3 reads TGCGCCACATCAACAGGGCAGGGAAATTTGGTGGAAAAACTGTTTTTT. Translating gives CATSTGQGNLVEKLFF.